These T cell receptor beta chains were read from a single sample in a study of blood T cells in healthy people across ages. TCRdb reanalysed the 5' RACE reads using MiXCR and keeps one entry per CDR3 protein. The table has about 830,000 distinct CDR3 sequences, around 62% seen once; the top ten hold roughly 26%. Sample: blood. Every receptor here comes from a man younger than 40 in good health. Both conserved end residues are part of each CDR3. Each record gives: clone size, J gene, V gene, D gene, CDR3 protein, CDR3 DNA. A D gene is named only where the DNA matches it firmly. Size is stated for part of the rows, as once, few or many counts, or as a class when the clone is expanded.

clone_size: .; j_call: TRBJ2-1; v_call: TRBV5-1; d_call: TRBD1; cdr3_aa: CASSLDWDRGSYNEQFF; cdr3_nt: TGCGCCAGCAGCTTGGATTGGGACAGGGGGTCCTACAATGAGCAGTTCTTC
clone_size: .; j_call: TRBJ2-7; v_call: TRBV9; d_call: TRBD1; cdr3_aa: CASSVGAGGALYEQYF; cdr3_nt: TGTGCCAGCAGCGTAGGGGCAGGGGGCGCGTTATACGAGCAGTACTTC
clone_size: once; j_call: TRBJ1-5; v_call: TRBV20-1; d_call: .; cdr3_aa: CRASPGLQPQHF; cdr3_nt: TGCAGGGCTAGCCCCGGCCTACAGCCCCAGCATTTT
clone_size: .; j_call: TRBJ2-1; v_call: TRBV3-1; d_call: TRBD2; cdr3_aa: CASSRTVHSSGRRGNEQFF; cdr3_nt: TGTGCCAGCAGCCGAACAGTTCACTCTAGCGGGAGGAGGGGCAATGAGCAGTTCTTC
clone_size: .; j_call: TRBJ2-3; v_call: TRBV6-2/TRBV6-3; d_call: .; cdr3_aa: CASSFHRDTQYF; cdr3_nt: TGTGCCAGCAGTTTCCATCGGGATACGCAGTATTTT
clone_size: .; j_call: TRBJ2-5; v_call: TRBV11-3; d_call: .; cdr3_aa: CASSIRCGRHGETQYF; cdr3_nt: TGTGCCAGCAGCATACGTTGCGGGCGACACGGAGAGACCCAGTACTTC
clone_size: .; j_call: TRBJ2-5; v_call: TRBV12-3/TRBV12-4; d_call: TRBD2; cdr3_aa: CASGGSGGLQETQYF; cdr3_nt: TGTGCCAGCGGGGGAAGCGGGGGCCTACAAGAGACCCAGTACTTC
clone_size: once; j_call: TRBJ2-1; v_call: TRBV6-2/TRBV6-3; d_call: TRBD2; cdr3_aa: CASSYLPSGEDEQFF; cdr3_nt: TGTGCCAGCAGTTACCTCCCTAGCGGGGAAGATGAGCAGTTCTTC
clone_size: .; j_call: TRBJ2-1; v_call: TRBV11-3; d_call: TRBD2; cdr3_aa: CASSSHSGGFYNEQFF; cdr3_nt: TGTGCCAGCAGCTCCCATAGCGGGGGGTTTTACAATGAGCAGTTCTTC
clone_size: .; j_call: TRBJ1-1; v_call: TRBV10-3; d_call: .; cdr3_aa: CAASQNTEAFF; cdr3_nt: TGTGCCGCCAGCCAGAACACTGAAGCTTTCTTT
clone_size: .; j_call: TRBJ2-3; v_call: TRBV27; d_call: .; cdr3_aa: CASSNLTGSDTQYF; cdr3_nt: TGTGCCAGCAGTAACTTAACGGGGTCAGATACGCAGTATTTT
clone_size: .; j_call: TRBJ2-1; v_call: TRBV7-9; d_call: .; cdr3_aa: CASSLDQPVNEQFF; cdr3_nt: TGTGCCAGCAGCTTAGACCAGCCTGTAAATGAGCAGTTCTTC
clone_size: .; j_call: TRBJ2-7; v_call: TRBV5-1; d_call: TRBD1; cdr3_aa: CASSTGDRAHEQYF; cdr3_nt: TGCGCCAGCAGCACGGGGGACAGGGCCCACGAGCAGTACTTC
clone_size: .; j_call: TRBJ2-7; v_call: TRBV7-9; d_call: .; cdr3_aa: CASSLGVAEQYF; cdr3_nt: TGTGCCAGCAGCTTAGGGGTCGCCGAGCAGTACTTC
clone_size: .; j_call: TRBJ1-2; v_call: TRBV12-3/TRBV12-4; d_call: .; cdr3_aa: CASAGPGWGNYGYTF; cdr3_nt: TGTGCCAGCGCCGGCCCAGGGTGGGGAAACTATGGCTACACCTTC
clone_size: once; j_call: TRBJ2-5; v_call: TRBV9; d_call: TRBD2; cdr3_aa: CASSESSGGALMETQYF; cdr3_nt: TGTGCCAGCAGCGAGTCTAGCGGGGGGGCCCTTATGGAGACCCAGTACTTC
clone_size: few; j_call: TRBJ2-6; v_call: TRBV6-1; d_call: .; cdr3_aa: CAIHRGPTSSGANVLTF; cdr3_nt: TGTGCCATCCACCGGGGGCCTACGTCCTCTGGGGCCAACGTCCTGACTTTC
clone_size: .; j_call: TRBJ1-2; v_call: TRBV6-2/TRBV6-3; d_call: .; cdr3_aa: CASSYSMREEDYGYTF; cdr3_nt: TGTGCCAGCAGTTACTCGATGAGGGAAGAGGACTATGGCTACACCTTC
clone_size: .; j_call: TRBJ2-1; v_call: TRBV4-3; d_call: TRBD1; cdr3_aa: CASSQGTGGVYNEQFF; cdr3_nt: TGCGCCAGCAGCCAAGGGACAGGGGGAGTCTACAATGAGCAGTTCTTC
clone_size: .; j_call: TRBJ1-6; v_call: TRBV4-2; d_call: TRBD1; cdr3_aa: CASSQQGQGARPLHF; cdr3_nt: TGTGCCAGCAGCCAACAGGGACAGGGGGCGAGACCCCTCCACTTT
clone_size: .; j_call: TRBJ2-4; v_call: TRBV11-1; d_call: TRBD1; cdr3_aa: CASSFVLRQGASPRAKNIQYF; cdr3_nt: TGTGCCAGCAGCTTCGTACTACGGCAGGGGGCCTCACCTCGAGCCAAAAACATTCAGTACTTC
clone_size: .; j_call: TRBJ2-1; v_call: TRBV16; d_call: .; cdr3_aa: CASPNPGKGHNEQFF; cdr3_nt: TGTGCCAGCCCGAACCCAGGGAAAGGCCACAATGAGCAGTTCTTC
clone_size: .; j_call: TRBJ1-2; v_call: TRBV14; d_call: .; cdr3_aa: CASSQEPHGYTF; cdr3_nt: TGTGCCAGCAGCCAAGAGCCGCATGGCTACACCTTC
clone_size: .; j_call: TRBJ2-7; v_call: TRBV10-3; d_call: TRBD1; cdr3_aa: CAISESGDRGLYEQYF; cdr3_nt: TGTGCCATCAGTGAGTCGGGGGACAGGGGGCTTTACGAGCAGTACTTC
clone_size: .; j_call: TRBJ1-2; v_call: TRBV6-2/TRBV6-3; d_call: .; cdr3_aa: CASSPRPDSYGYTF; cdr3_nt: TGTGCCAGCAGCCCCCGACCTGACAGCTATGGCTACACCTTC
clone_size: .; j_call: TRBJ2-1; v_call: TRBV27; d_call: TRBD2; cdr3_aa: CASSPVSGGAYEQFF; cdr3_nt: TGTGCCAGCAGTCCCGTCAGCGGGGGGGCATATGAGCAGTTCTTC
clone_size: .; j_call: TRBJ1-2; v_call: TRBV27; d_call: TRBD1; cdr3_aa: CASSPGQGVANYGYTF; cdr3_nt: TGTGCCAGCAGTCCCGGACAGGGGGTAGCTAACTATGGCTACACCTTC
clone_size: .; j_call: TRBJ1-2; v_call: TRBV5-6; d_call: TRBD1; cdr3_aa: CASSPKQGFDGYTF; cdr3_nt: TGTGCCAGCAGCCCTAAACAGGGGTTTGACGGCTACACCTTC
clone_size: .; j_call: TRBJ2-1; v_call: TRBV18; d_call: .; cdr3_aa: CASSPKSLATYNEQFF; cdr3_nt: TGTGCCAGCTCACCAAAGTCTCTAGCGACTTACAATGAGCAGTTCTTC
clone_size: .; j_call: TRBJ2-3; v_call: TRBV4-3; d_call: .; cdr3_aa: CASSQGPSGEPTDTQYF; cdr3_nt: TGCGCCAGCAGCCAAGGACCATCAGGGGAACCCACAGATACGCAGTATTTT
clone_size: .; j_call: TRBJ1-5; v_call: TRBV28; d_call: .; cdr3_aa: CASSLMGSSGNQPQHF; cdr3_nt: TGTGCCAGCAGTTTAATGGGTTCATCGGGCAATCAGCCCCAGCATTTT
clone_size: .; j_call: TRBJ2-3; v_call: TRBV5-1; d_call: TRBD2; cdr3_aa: CASRAGTSVPDTQYF; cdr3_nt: TGCGCCAGCAGGGCCGGGACTAGCGTACCAGATACGCAGTATTTT
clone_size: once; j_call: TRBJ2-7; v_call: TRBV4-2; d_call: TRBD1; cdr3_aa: CASSQDTGAREQYF; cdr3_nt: TGTGCCAGCAGCCAAGATACAGGGGCGCGCGAGCAGTACTTC
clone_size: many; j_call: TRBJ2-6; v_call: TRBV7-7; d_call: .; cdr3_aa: CASSHPPSGANVLTF; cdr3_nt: TGTGCTAGCAGCCACCCACCCTCTGGGGCCAACGTCCTGACTTTC
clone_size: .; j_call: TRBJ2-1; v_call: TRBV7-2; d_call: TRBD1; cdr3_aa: CVSSPVFGQGTYNEQFF; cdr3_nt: TGTGTCAGCAGCCCCGTATTCGGACAGGGGACTTACAATGAGCAGTTCTTC
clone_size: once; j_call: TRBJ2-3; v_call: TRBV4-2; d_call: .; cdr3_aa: CASSQAMGENTQYF; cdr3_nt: TGTGCCAGCAGCCAAGCCATGGGGGAGAATACGCAGTATTTT
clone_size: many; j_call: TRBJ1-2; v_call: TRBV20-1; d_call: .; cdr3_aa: CSAPVGPINYGYTF; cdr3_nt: TGCAGTGCCCCCGTTGGGCCTATCAACTATGGCTACACCTTC
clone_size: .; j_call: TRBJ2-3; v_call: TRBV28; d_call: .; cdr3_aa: CASSLTGQSTDTQYF; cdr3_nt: TGTGCCAGCAGTTTAACTGGACAGAGCACAGATACGCAGTATTTT
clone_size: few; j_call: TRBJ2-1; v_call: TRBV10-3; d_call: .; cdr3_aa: CAITLNNEQFF; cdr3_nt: TGTGCCATCACCCTAAACAATGAGCAGTTCTTC
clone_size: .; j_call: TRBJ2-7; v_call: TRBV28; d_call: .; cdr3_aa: CASTSPGTYEQYF; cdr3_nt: TGTGCCAGTACAAGCCCGGGGACCTACGAGCAGTACTTC
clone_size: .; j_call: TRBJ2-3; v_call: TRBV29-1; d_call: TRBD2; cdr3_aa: CSVEERASGGALGTQYF; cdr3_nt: TGCAGCGTTGAAGAACGTGCTAGCGGGGGGGCCTTGGGTACGCAGTATTTT
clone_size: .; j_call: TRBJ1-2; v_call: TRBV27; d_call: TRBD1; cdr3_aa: CASSLAVGTGGFGGYTF; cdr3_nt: TGTGCCAGCAGTTTAGCAGTAGGGACAGGGGGCTTCGGGGGCTACACCTTC
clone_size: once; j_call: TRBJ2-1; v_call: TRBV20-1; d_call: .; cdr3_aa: CSARPPAKGWEQFF; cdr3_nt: TGCAGTGCTAGACCCCCCGCCAAGGGATGGGAGCAGTTCTTC
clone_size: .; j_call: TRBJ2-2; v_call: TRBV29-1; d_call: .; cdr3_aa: CSVKGRGTGELFF; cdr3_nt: TGCAGCGTTAAGGGGCGCGGCACCGGGGAGCTGTTTTTT
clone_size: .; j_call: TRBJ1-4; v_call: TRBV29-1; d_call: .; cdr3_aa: CSVRAQGGDEKLFF; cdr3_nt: TGCAGCGTTCGAGCACAGGGTGGCGATGAAAAACTGTTTTTT
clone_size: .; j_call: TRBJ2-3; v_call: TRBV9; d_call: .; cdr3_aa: CASCEWGRTADTQYF; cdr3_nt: TGTGCCAGCTGTGAATGGGGGAGGACCGCAGATACGCAGTATTTT
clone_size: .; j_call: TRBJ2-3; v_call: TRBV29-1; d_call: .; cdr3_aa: CSVEGPAGRGDTQYF; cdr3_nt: TGCAGCGTTGAAGGACCGGCGGGGCGAGGAGATACGCAGTATTTT